These 32 T cell receptor beta chains came from one sample sequenced in a study of CXCR3-negative and CXCR3-positive naive CD8 T cells. UMI-labeled 5' RACE yielded the TRB cDNA libraries. For each CDR3 protein, TCRdb gives one entry from its re-call of the 5' RACE reads, without DNA. The sample's table shows 85,000 to 90,000 distinct CDR3 sequences. General observations from the study: The study found more hydrophobic TRB CDR3s in CXCR3-positive naive cells than in CXCR3-negative naive cells.

The antigens of these receptors remain unknown. Sequences were obtained from naive CXCR3+ CD8+ T cells from blood. Subset of the sample: CD45RO-CCR7+CD27+CD95- naive CD8+ T cells expressing CXCR3 (TNR3+). The receptor source for this set is a human donor in good health. Some clones in this sample may be carry-over from other donors' samples.

The chain carries TRBV20-1 and TRBJ1-4; TCRdb picks TRBD1, but there is no DNA to check that call. The CDR3 loop spans 15 amino acids. In germline, CDR1 is DFQATT, CDR2 SNEGSKA (reference sequence). The CDR3 spells CSARDEEAVNEKLFF.

The chain has TRBV24-1 and TRBJ2-7; TCRdb selects TRBD1, and the lack of DNA leaves this call unchecked. Germline V gene data show CDR1 as KGHDR and CDR2 as SFDVKD. This CDR3 has 15 residues. CDR3 residues: CATSDPTGDIHEQYF.

The chain is built from TRBV28 and TRBJ2-5; TCRdb indicates TRBD1, and absent DNA this call remains unverified. CDR1 is MDHEN and CDR2 is SYDVKM in the germline V gene. The CDR3 is 15 residues long. This CDR3 is CASSLRQNIQETQYF.

The CDR3 protein is CASRDSNTGELFF. The rearrangement links TRBV2 to TRBJ2-2. CDR3 length: 13 amino acids. CDR1 is SNHLY, CDR2 FYNNEI, per germline.

V and J are TRBV28 and TRBJ2-5; as DNA is missing, the TRBD1 call by TCRdb cannot be tested. The CDR3 sequence is 13 residues long. The germline V gene encodes CDR1 MDHEN and CDR2 SYDVKM. CDR3 sequence reads: CASSLPSPETQYF.

CDR3: CASSFPLGSGNTIYF. The V call is TRBV28, the J call TRBJ1-3; absent DNA, TCRdb's TRBD1 call cannot be checked. This CDR3 is built from 15 residues. Germline V gives CDR1 MDHEN, CDR2 SYDVKM.

This CDR3 reads CASSMGQRNTEAFF. V and J are TRBV28 and TRBJ1-1; TCRdb's D gene call, TRBD1, goes unchecked for lack of DNA. CDR3 length: 14 amino acids. Germline CDR1 reads MDHEN; CDR2 reads SYDVKM.

The chain has TRBV2 and TRBJ1-1. The germline CDR1 and CDR2 sequences are SNHLY and FYNNEI. The CDR3 spans 13 residues. CDR3 region: CASILGGGTEAFF.

The J gene is TRBJ2-3, the V gene TRBV6-5; without DNA, the TCRdb call of TRBD2 cannot be checked. Germline CDR1 MNHEY, CDR2 SVGAGI. The CDR3 has 18 amino acids. CDR3 residues: CASSYSRTSGGDTDTQYF.

The V gene is TRBV7-9, the J gene TRBJ2-7; TCRdb reports TRBD2, a call that lacks DNA to check it against. CDR1 and CDR2 from the germline V gene are SEHNR and FQNEAQ (reference sequence). This CDR3 has 12 amino acids. CDR3: CAAEEGPYEQYF.

The rearrangement joins TRBV28 to TRBJ2-7; checking the TCRdb D call of TRBD2 is not possible without DNA. This CDR3 spans 16 amino acids. Germline values: CDR1 MDHEN, CDR2 SYDVKM. CDR3 amino acids: CASTLNRLAGAYEQYF. Drawing the rest from reference TRBV28 and TRBJ2-7, the complete variable domain is DVKVTQSSRYLVKRTGEKVFLECVQDMDHENMFWYRQDPGLGLRLIYFSYDVKMKEKGDIPEGYSVSREKKERFSLILESASTNQTSMYLCASTLNRLAGAYEQYFGPGTRLTVT.

The chain couples TRBV4-3 to TRBJ2-7; TCRdb reports TRBD1, a call that lacks DNA to check it against. The germline gives CDR1 LGHNA, CDR2 YSLEER. The CDR3 totals 11 residues. The CDR3 sequence is CASSSRQVEYF.

The chain couples TRBV20-1 to TRBJ2-7; no DNA is available, so the TRBD2 call from TCRdb remains unchecked. CDR1 is DFQATT and CDR2 is SNEGSKA in the germline V gene (reference sequence). The CDR3 runs to 16 residues. The CDR3 sequence is CSAQTSGLTLGYEQYF.

J is TRBJ2-5 and V is TRBV12-3 or TRBV12-4; no DNA is available, so the TRBD2 call from TCRdb remains unchecked. This CDR3 has 14 residues. Here the CDR3 reads CASSPAGGPETQYF.

The chain employs TRBV12-3 or TRBV12-4 and TRBJ2-7; TCRdb's D call of TRBD2 is untestable without DNA. This CDR3 is 14 amino acids long. The chain's CDR3 is CASTYTASSYEQYF.

The chain recombines TRBV6-5 with TRBJ2-3; TCRdb designates TRBD1, a call that cannot be tested without DNA. The germline gives CDR1 MNHEY, CDR2 SVGAGI. The CDR3 is 14 amino acids. The CDR3 region is CASTRGGNTDTQYF.

The rearrangement joins TRBV27 to TRBJ2-5. Germline CDR1 MNHEY, CDR2 SMNVEV (reference sequence). The CDR3 is 17 residues long. CDR3: CASSSSSEWSAQETQYF.

The V gene is TRBV5-1, the J gene TRBJ2-7. There are 15 residues in the CDR3. The germline gives CDR1 SGHRS, CDR2 YFSETQ. The CDR3 sequence: CASSSTPGVPYEQYF.

This chain uses TRBV2 with TRBJ1-1; TCRdb calls TRBD1, which cannot be checked without DNA. CDR3 size: 12 residues. CDR1 is SNHLY, CDR2 FYNNEI, per germline. The chain's CDR3 is CASRESGDLAFF.

The V gene is TRBV4-2, the J gene TRBJ2-1. The CDR3 has 11 residues. The germline gives CDR1 LGHNA, CDR2 YNFKEQ. The CDR3 protein is CASSQGEEQFF.

The rearrangement links TRBV7-9 to TRBJ2-7; TCRdb's assignment of TRBD1 cannot be checked, as there is no DNA. Germline V CDR1 and CDR2: SEHNR, FQNEAQ (reference sequence). The CDR3 consists of 16 residues. This CDR3 is CASSSILQESSYEQYF.

The V call is TRBV12-5, the J call TRBJ2-1; TCRdb's D call, TRBD1, is unchecked because there is no DNA. The CDR3 totals 13 residues. Germline V gives CDR1 LGHNT, CDR2 FRNRAP. CDR3 residues: CASGLGQGNIWFF.

The J gene is TRBJ1-3, the V gene TRBV27. CDR3 size: 14 residues. Germline V CDR1 and CDR2: MNHEY, SMNVEV (reference sequence). The CDR3 loop is CASSYGASGNTIYF.

The chain couples TRBV4-1 to TRBJ1-2; TCRdb's D call of TRBD1 is untestable without DNA. Germline lookup yields CDR1 MGHRA and CDR2 YSYEKL. The CDR3 sequence is 15 residues long. CDR3 sequence reads: CASSQAEGVNYGYTF.

The genes are TRBV6-5 and TRBJ2-5; TCRdb gives TRBD1 as the D gene, but with no DNA this cannot be confirmed. The germline V gene has CDR1 MNHEY and CDR2 SVGAGI. The CDR3 extends over 13 amino acids. CDR3 sequence: CASSHRGLETQYF.

V and J are TRBV7-6 and TRBJ1-5; TCRdb reports TRBD1, a call that lacks DNA to check it against. CDR3 length: 15 amino acids. The V gene's germline CDR1 is SGHVS and CDR2 FNYEAQ. The chain's CDR3 is CASSSWPGGNQPQHF. The whole variable domain, remainder taken from reference TRBV7-6 and TRBJ1-5, is GAGVSQSPRYKVTKRGQDVALRCDPISGHVSLYWYRQALGQGPEFLTYFNYEAQQDKSGLPNDRFSAERPEGSISTLTIQRTEQRDSAMYRCASSSWPGGNQPQHFGDGTRLSIL.

This sequence joins TRBV29-1 and TRBJ2-7; TCRdb's assignment of TRBD2 cannot be checked, as there is no DNA. The CDR3 consists of 11 residues. The germline V gene has CDR1 SQVTM and CDR2 ANQGSEA. CDR3 loop: CSAGGDYEQYF.

The J gene is TRBJ2-1, the V gene TRBV2; TCRdb names TRBD1, which stays unverified in the absence of DNA. This CDR3 has 12 residues. Germline V gene lookup returns CDR1 SNHLY and CDR2 FYNNEI. CDR3 sequence: CASIYGGNEQFF.

The chain couples TRBV4-1 to TRBJ1-1. Looked up from germline, CDR1 is MGHRA and CDR2 is YSYEKL. This CDR3 has 13 amino acids. The CDR3: CASSQIGVAEAFF.

V and J are TRBV28 and TRBJ2-1. The CDR3 has 17 residues. Germline loops: CDR1 MDHEN, CDR2 SYDVKM. The CDR3 sequence is CASSLGGSGRAYNEQFF.

This sequence joins TRBV6-4 and TRBJ2-6; TCRdb designates TRBD1, a call that cannot be tested without DNA. This CDR3 region has 16 residues. Looked up from germline, CDR1 is MRHNA and CDR2 is SNTAGT. CDR3 loop: CASSDSGGSGANVLTF.

The V and J genes are TRBV27 and TRBJ1-3. The CDR3 runs 15 residues. The germline V gene has CDR1 MNHEY and CDR2 SMNVEV (reference sequence). CDR3 sequence: CASSADAMGGNTIYF.